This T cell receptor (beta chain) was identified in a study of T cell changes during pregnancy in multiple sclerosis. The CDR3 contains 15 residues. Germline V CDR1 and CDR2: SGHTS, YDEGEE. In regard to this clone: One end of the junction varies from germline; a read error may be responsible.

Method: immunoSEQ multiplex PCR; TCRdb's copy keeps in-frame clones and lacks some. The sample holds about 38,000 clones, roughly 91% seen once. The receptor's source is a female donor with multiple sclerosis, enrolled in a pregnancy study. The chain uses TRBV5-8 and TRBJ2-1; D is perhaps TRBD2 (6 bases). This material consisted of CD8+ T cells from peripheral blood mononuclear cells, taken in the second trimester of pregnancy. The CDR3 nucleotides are TGTGCCAGCAGTCGCGGGGACTCCTCCCACAATGAGCAGTTCTTC. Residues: CASSRGDSSHNEQFF.